The clone carrying this TCR beta chain was observed a single time. The antigen remains unidentified. An assay was performed, and its level was deep. TCRdb's table, derived via immunoSEQ multiplex PCR, lists solely in-frame clones and lacks some. The repertoire includes hundreds of thousands of clones, roughly 95% of them detected once, and approximately 0.06% sits in the top ten. The sample belongs to a study of shared clonotypes between healthy human individuals. The donors, healthy adults who were HIV-negative, had experienced no recent acute infections or vaccinations. Study observations and caveats: Sharing across four donors was highest in naive CD4 (roughly 5%) and lowest in memory CD8 (around 0.4%).

Germline V gives CDR1 GTSNPN, CDR2 SVGIG (reference sequence). CDR3 length equals 15 residues. With 2 bases clipped from V and 7 bases from J, the junction kept 9 bases outside the gene matches. The receptor's source is a woman in her 30s in good health. The chain has TRBV30 and TRBJ2-2, with TRBD2 matching over 8 bases. Sequenced material: naive CD4+ T cells sorted from blood. Subset indicated: CD45RA+ positively selected. CDR3 sequence: CAWSLPGLDLGELFF. For the CDR3, the DNA is TGTGCCTGGAGTCTGCCGGGACTAGACCTCGGGGAGCTGTTTTTT.